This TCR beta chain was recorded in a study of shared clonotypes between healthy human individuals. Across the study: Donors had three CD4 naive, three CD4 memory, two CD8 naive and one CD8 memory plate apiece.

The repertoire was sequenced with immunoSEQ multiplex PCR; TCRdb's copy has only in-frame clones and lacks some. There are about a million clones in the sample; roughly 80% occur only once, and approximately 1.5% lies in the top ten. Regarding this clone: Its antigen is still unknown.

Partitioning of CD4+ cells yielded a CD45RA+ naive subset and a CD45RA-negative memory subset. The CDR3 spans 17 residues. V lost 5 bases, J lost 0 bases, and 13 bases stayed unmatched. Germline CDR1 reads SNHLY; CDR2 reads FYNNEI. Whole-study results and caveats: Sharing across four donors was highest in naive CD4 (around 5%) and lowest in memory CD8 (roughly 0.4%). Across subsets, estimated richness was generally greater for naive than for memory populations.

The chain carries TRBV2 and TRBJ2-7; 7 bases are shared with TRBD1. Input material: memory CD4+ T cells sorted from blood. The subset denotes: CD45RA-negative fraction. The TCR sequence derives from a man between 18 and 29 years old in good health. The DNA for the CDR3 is TGTGCCAGCAGTCAAAGCGCTGGGACAGAGAGCTCCTACGAGCAGTACTTC. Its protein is CASSQSAGTESSYEQYF.